These 13 T cell receptor beta chains came from one sample sequenced in a study of identical twins. TCRdb itself ran the 5' RACE reads through MiXCR, one entry per CDR3 protein. The sample carries approximately 1.8 million distinct CDR3 sequences, about 32% recorded once. The sample taken for sequencing was cord blood. The receptors shown here come from a newborn girl in good health.

This clonotype was counted at least ten times. The rearrangement uses TRBV29-1 and TRBJ1-2; no definite D call. The CDR3 consists of 14 residues. Germline V gene lookup returns CDR1 SQVTM and CDR2 ANQGSEA. The germline V and J ends were trimmed by 0 bases and 4 bases, with 12 bases remaining between them. The CDR3 bases are TGCAGCGTTGAAGAAAAAGGGAAACCCTATGGCTACACCTTC. Amino acids: CSVEEKGKPYGYTF.

The chain joins TRBV20-1 to TRBJ2-7; tentatively, D is TRBD1 (5 bases). The V end lost 6 bases, the J end lost 5 bases, and 14 bases lay between the germline ends. CDR3 length equals 12 residues. The germline gives CDR1 DFQATT, CDR2 SNEGSKA (reference sequence). CDR3 sequence (DNA): TGCAGTGCCTTAAGGGGAAGCCACGAGCAGTACTTC. This sequence encodes CSALRGSHEQYF.

This clonotype was counted many times. The J gene is TRBJ2-1, the V gene TRBV10-3; perhaps TRBD2 as D (6 bases). The CDR3 sequence is 15 residues long. The V gene lost 2 bases and the J gene lost 6 bases, with 14 bases spanning the gap. CDR1 and CDR2 (germline): ENHRY, SYGVKD. CDR3 nucleotides: TGTGCCATCAGTGAGCTTTACACTAGCTTCAATGAGCAGTTCTTC. This translates into CAISELYTSFNEQFF.

Concerning this clonotype itself: One end of the junction varies from germline; a read error may be responsible. The chain combines TRBV25-1 with TRBJ2-3; 9 bases map to TRBD1. This CDR3 is 16 amino acids long. The V gene's germline CDR1 is MGHDK and CDR2 SYGVNS. The CDR3 sequence: CASSESGTGNRNTRYF. In nucleotides, the CDR3 is TGTGCCAGCAGTGAATCAGGGACAGGGAATAGAAATACGCGGTATTTT.

The chain employs TRBV2 and TRBJ2-7, with 10 bases aligning to TRBD2. This CDR3 is built from 15 residues. Germline loops: CDR1 SNHLY, CDR2 FYNNEI. With 4 bases clipped from V and 1 base from J, the junction kept 4 bases outside the gene matches. The CDR3 nucleotides are TGTGCCAGCAGTGCCCTAGCGGGAGCGTCCTACGAGCAGTACTTC. The encoded protein is CASSALAGASYEQYF.

This clonotype was found a few times. The chain joins TRBV5-1 to TRBJ1-5; TRBD1 agrees at 8 bases. Trimming cost V 0 bases and J 2 bases; bases outside gene matches: 7. Germline V lookup: CDR1 SGHRS, CDR2 YFSETQ. The CDR3 spans 17 residues. The chain's CDR3 is CASSLEPTTGGNQPQHF. As DNA, the CDR3 is TGCGCCAGCAGCTTGGAACCCACGACAGGGGGCAATCAGCCCCAGCATTTT.

This clonotype was seen a few times. The rearrangement uses TRBV11-2 and TRBJ2-5; 7 bases are a match to TRBD1. The CDR3 covers 16 residues. The J segment lost 1 base and the V segment lost 1 base, leaving 6 bases of the junction unmatched. Germline V CDR1 and CDR2: SGHAT, FQNNGV. The CDR3 DNA sequence: TGTGCCAGCAGCTTAGTTACAGGGGCCCCCCAAGAGACCCAGTACTTC. This translates into CASSLVTGAPQETQYF.

The V and J genes are TRBV25-1 and TRBJ2-1, with 14 bases aligning to TRBD2. The germline gives CDR1 MGHDK, CDR2 SYGVNS. This CDR3 spans 17 amino acids. The V and J ends lost 6 bases and 7 bases, in that order; junction bases with no gene match: 11. The CDR3 reads CASSWTSGRPLGNEQFF. The CDR3, as DNA: TGTGCCAGCAGCTGGACTAGCGGGAGGCCCCTAGGGAATGAGCAGTTCTTC. Full variable domain (rest looked up from reference TRBV25-1 and TRBJ2-1): EADIYQTPRYLVIGTGKKITLECSQTMGHDKMYWYQQDPGMELHLIHYSYGVNSTEKGDLSSESTVSRIRTEHFPLTLESARPSHTSQYLCASSWTSGRPLGNEQFFGPGTRLTVL.

The rearrangement joins TRBV5-1 to TRBJ2-2, with 8 bases identical to TRBD2. CDR1 and CDR2 (germline): SGHRS, YFSETQ. The CDR3 contains 17 residues. J gave up 5 bases and V 0 bases, and 9 bases lay outside the gene matches. CDR3 region: CASSLVPSGGGTGELFF. The CDR3 DNA reads TGCGCCAGCAGCTTGGTCCCCAGCGGGGGAGGAACCGGGGAGCTGTTTTTT.

The CDR3 DNA is TGTGCCAGCAGCTTAGCGTCCAGCGGGGGGCCCGTCAATGAGCAGTTCTTC. Translated: CASSLASSGGPVNEQFF. V is TRBV7-6 and J is TRBJ2-1; 9 nucleotides align to TRBD2. Trimming removed 0 bases from V and 6 bases from J; junction bases left unmatched: 9. This CDR3 contains 17 residues. Per the germline V gene, CDR1 is SGHVS and CDR2 is FNYEAQ.

This clonotype was observed at least ten times. CDR3 nucleotides: TGTGCCAGCACCCTCAGACAGGGAGGTCAGCCCCAGCATTTT. The encoded protein is CASTLRQGGQPQHF. The chain links TRBV12-3 or TRBV12-4 to TRBJ1-5; 7 positions agree with TRBD1. Germline trimming cut 7 bases from V and 6 bases from J; bases unmatched to any gene: 9. There are 14 residues in the CDR3.

CDR3: CASHQGGSPLHF. CDR3 sequence (DNA): TGTGCCAGCCATCAGGGGGGCTCACCCCTCCACTTT. The chain uses TRBV25-1 and TRBJ1-6; 7 nucleotides match TRBD1. V gave up 8 bases and J gave up 10 bases; unmatched junction bases: 5. This CDR3 region has 12 residues. Germline CDR1 MGHDK, CDR2 SYGVNS.

This chain links TRBV28 with TRBJ2-7; tentatively, D is TRBD1 (6 bases). Trimming left V 2 bases short and J 1 base short, with 12 bases between. The CDR3 loop spans 15 amino acids. CDR1 MDHEN and CDR2 SYDVKM come from the germline V gene. This CDR3 is CASSLQGTLSYEQYF. The CDR3 nucleotides are TGTGCCAGCAGTTTACAAGGGACATTATCCTACGAGCAGTACTTC.